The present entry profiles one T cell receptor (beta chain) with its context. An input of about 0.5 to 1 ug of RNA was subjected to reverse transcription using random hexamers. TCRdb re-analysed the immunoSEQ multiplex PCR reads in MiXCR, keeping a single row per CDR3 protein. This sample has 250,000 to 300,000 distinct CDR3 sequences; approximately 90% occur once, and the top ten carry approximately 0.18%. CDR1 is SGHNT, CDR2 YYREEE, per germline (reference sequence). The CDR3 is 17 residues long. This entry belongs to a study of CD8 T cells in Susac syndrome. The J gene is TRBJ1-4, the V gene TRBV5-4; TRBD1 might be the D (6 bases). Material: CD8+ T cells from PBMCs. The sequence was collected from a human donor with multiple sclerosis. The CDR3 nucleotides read TGTCTGCCAGCAGCTTGGATGGACAGTTTTCATAATGAAAAACTGTTTTTT. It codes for CLPAAWMDSFHNEKLFF. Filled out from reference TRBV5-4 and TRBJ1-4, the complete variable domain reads ETGVTQSPTHLIKTRGQQVTLRCSSQSGHNTVSWYQQALGQGPQFIFQYYREEENGRGNFPPRFSGLQFPNYSSELNVNALELDDSALYLCLPAAWMDSFHNEKLFFGSGTQLSVL.